This paragraph covers one T cell receptor beta chain sequence. Its antigen is currently not known. Nothing much larger sits one base from this clone, and base qualities are not available. These data originate in a study of cytomegalovirus exposure and HLA in healthy donors (dated 2017 in TCRdb). A note on the overall study: In an earlier analysis of roughly 590 of the donors, about 260 Gb of sequence data and some 120 million unique TCR beta sequences from about 180 million T cells were reported. An early release that covered about 600 HLA-typed donors contained approximately 300 gigabases of sequencing data and tens of millions of unique TCR sequences. Among the approximately 400 genotyped donors, about 83% belonged to the genetic ancestry cluster associated with self-reported Caucasian donors. The study was designed to test whether signatures of past pathogen exposure could be identified by cataloging public T cell receptors. The study used immunosequencing to profile the T cell repertoires of approximately 640 subjects and linked those repertoires to cytomegalovirus serostatus. Along with the roughly 670-subject first cohort, a separate validation cohort of over 90 different subjects was used. To predict cytomegalovirus infection status, the study combined high-throughput TCR immunosequencing, statistical association of individual TCRs with disease status, and machine learning. In a later analysis, previously published TCR beta repertoires from 670 or so donors were re-analyzed and high-resolution HLA genotyping was added so that TCR occurrence patterns could be studied. Rather than using new phenotypic data, the later analysis identified candidate immune exposures from TCR beta sequences and from how often those sequences occurred across donors. An earlier analysis of fewer than 700 of the donors applied high-throughput TCR beta sequencing to assess whether each TCR beta V gene segment acted as functional or pseudogenic. Donor age, sex, ethnicity and CMV serostatus were compiled together with the repertoire data. A later genetic analysis took genome-wide SNP genotypes for about 55% of the 666 donors and used that subset as a discovery cohort. Every discovery cohort repertoire had been produced on one sequencing platform. Both class I and class II loci were covered by HLA typing, at four-digit resolution. The number of typed donors differed by locus: 629-630 for A, B, C, DRB1 and DQB1; approximately 520 for DQA1; approximately 600 for DPA1; and 400 to 480 for DPB1. Roughly 5 DR-DQ haplotypes were treated as single units for association and clustering because of strong linkage in the cohort. Across under 500 genotyped donors of the cohort, an average of about 220,000 unique TCR beta nucleotide sequences per donor were sequenced, and roughly 17% of those sequences were non-productive. The full study reports these points: A cluster of highly shared sequence variants was judged likely to be a technical artifact of the sequencing pipeline. Presence/absence analyses assumed roughly uniform sequencing depth across donors, an assumption that may not hold. About 15 rarely observed V segments, including chromosome 9 orphons, were excluded from the earlier analysis of several hundred of the donors because counts were too low. Linkage disequilibrium might explain the correlated functional status among segregating V segments, but an unknown experimental factor could not be ruled out. A total of fewer than 200 TCR beta chains were listed by the study as associated with cytomegalovirus. Most CMV-associated TCR beta chains appeared to be HLA-restricted in a later analysis, and the HLA associations seemed to be driven largely by CMV exposure. Most TCR sequences were seen in very few donors, while some public TCRs were found in many individuals. A further reported finding was that TCR beta sequences accurately predicted the HLA-A and HLA-B alleles for most subjects in the first cohort. HLA typing was unavailable for some donors at each locus, so association tests used only the typed subset. The authors suggested that the approach could potentially be generalized to other disease states and immunological phenotypes. Some IMGT-functional V segments, including TRBV6-2 and TRBV6-3, could not be told apart with the 87-base-pair reads, so those segments were excluded. A few of the identified cytomegalovirus-associated TCR beta chains were confirmed in vitro to be specific for cytomegalovirus antigens. In both the original and validation cohorts, the classifier was reported to diagnose cytomegalovirus status with high specificity and sensitivity. In a later genetic analysis, fewer N-insertions in productive TCRs were reported among donors in an Asian-associated ancestry cluster than the approximately 710-donor mean. In a later analysis, HLA-associated TCR beta chains were found to be more clonally expanded and to have lower generation probabilities than equally common non-associated chains. V-gene and J-gene trimming of TCR beta chains was associated with a missense DCLRE1C variant in a later genetic analysis, and the association was replicated in an independent cohort. Specific HLA alleles were associated with 15,000 to 20,000 TCR beta sequences at a false discovery rate of 0.05 in a later analysis. When HLA alleles, especially DR and DQ, strongly co-occurred, attributing TCR associations to individual alleles was difficult. Several of the top co-occurrence clusters appeared to be linked to parvovirus B19, influenza, CMV and Epstein-Barr virus, according to a later analysis. Only TCR beta chains were sequenced in this cohort, and the absence of alpha or paired-chain data limited detectable features. The only immune exposure information available for the cohort was CMV serostatus. In a later analysis, the rate of TCR association differed among HLA loci, with DRB1 alleles having the most associated TCRs and HLA-C alleles having the fewest. Broadly in line with IMGT annotations, most TCR beta V segments showed up in productive rearrangements about 87% or about 30% of the time in an earlier analysis of several hundred of the donors.

Libraries came from the immunoSEQ multiplex PCR assay. The multiplex PCR relied on a mix of 60 forward primers for TCR Vbeta segments and 13 reverse primers for TCR Jbeta segments. The CDR3 region of rearranged TCR beta genes was amplified from genomic DNA by a multiplex PCR assay. The amplified TCR beta libraries were sequenced on the Illumina HiSeq System as 87-base-pair reads. The authors processed their data as follows. Across the roughly 700 repertoires, a later analysis counted 80 million or so unique TCR beta chains, some 11 million of which were shared by at least two donors. Raw reads were error-corrected and collapsed into unique sequences with a nearest-neighbor algorithm that merged closely related sequences to remove PCR and sequencing errors. Alignment of CDR3 sequences to IMGT reference sequences was used to assign V, D and J gene segments. For a sequence to be retained, a match of at least six nucleotides to both a V gene segment and a J gene segment was required. Rearrangements were called productive when the CDR3 lacked stop codons and stayed in frame with V and J; all others were non-productive. CDR3 was defined according to IMGT convention as the region running from the second conserved V-encoded cysteine to the conserved J-encoded phenylalanine. Sequences without an unambiguous match to a single V gene segment were excluded from the earlier analysis of over 500 of the donors. An earlier analysis of a few hundred of the donors called V segments functional above 56.7% productive rearrangements and segregating when the between-donor standard deviation exceeded 5%. A statistical classification framework was developed to diagnose cytomegalovirus status using the catalog of TCR beta chain sequences. V and J gene assignment, in a later analysis, came from comparing TCR nucleotide sequences with IMGT/GENE-DB human TR gene sequences. A later analysis assigned CDR3 sequences and most-parsimonious VDJ recombination scenarios with the TCRdist pipeline. In a later analysis, each TCR beta chain was defined by its CDR3 amino acid sequence together with its V-gene family, and reads without a unique V-gene family were excluded. As a way to deal with suspected cross-contamination and a sequencing artifact, a later analysis dropped nearly 600 nucleotide sequences that were highly shared and had low generation probability. In a later analysis, a clonal expansion index was calculated for each public chain from normalized within-repertoire ranks of inferred template counts. A later analysis computed generation probabilities with a VDJ recombination model fitted to out-of-frame rearrangements, and checked the results against IGoR. In a later analysis, TCR-TCR, TCR-HLA and TCR-CMV co-occurrence was scored with hypergeometric tests, and a repertoire-size bias correction was applied to TCR pairs. To estimate false discovery rates, a later analysis permuted the HLA or CMV assignments 20 times. In a later analysis, co-occurring TCRs were grouped with DBSCAN, and TCRdist sequence similarity was added when clustering was performed within HLA-allele-positive subsets. Repertoires with fewer than 30,000 or more than 120,000 public chains were left out of co-occurrence clustering, as were five repertoires with anomalous nucleotide sharing. Here the immuneACCESS table is served through TCRdb, limited to in-frame sequences with V and J called. Missing clones are a known gap in these copies; in checked studies unresolved V genes cover under half, and the rest lacks a known reason. V and J calls and clone size come straight from that table; D and trimming were deduced from the DNA. Within this sample are approximately 170,000 clones, with around 85% of them counted one time only. Jointly, the top ten make up approximately 2.1% of the sample.

The cohort consisted of 600 to 750 healthy bone marrow donors. Cohort members were all nominally healthy when sampled, although unrecorded immune exposures were likely present. The donor was CMV seronegative and belonged to the group of 350 to 400 seronegative cohort members. Every donor gave a peripheral blood sample, and the peripheral blood mononuclear cells from that sample were used for TCR beta sequencing. Genomic DNA was extracted from the blood cell samples with the Qiagen DNeasy Blood Extraction Kit. Trimmed from V: 7 bases; trimmed from J: 5 bases; junction bases lacking a gene match: 3. CDR1 is given as ENHRY and CDR2 as SYGVKD, both from the germline V gene. The CDR3 measures 13 amino acids from cysteine to phenylalanine. Just CDR3 DNA is preserved here, 39 bases in frame from base 1.

The sample taken for sequencing was PBMCs. The sequence was collected from a male donor in good health and CMV-seronegative. The chain couples TRBV10-3 to TRBJ2-5; 11 junctional bases match TRBD1. The encoded CDR3 is CAINRDRGETQYF. The nucleotides read TGTGCCATCAACAGGGACAGGGGGGAGACCCAGTACTTC.